One sample yielded the 24 T cell receptor beta chains listed below, sequenced in a study of beta chain features in type 1 diabetes. Their antigen targets remain unknown. General study results and limits: The study found moderately but significantly shorter TCRB CDR3s in all four CD4+ subsets of Type 1 diabetes patients.

Expressed TCRB transcripts were sequenced because the isolated RNA had all been reverse transcribed beforehand. Clones were sequenced by immunoSEQ multiplex PCR, and TCRdb holds only the in-frame ones, with some missing. The sample lists 95,000 to 150,000 clones; 15% to 20% were seen once. The sample was central memory CD4+ T cells from blood. Receptors originate from a man aged 25 to 40 with type 1 diabetes.

The CDR3 DNA follows: TGTGCCTGGAGTGTTGACAGCAATAATTCACCCCTCCACTTT. It translates to CAWSVDSNNSPLHF. The rearrangement joins TRBV30 to TRBJ1-6, with TRBD1 as a possible D gene (5 bases). Germline CDR1 GTSNPN, CDR2 SVGIG (reference sequence). The V end lost 0 bases, the J end lost 5 bases, and 8 bases lay between the germline ends. CDR3 length: 14 amino acids.

This chain links TRBV2 with TRBJ1-6, with unresolved D. This CDR3 spans 13 amino acids. Germline loops: CDR1 SNHLY, CDR2 FYNNEI. Trimming cost V 4 bases and J 10 bases, with 11 bases left between them. CDR3 sequence reads: CASSVIPQSPLHF. Here the CDR3 DNA reads TGTGCCAGCAGTGTAATCCCCCAATCACCCCTCCACTTT.

This rearrangement joins TRBV7-2 to TRBJ2-7, with TRBD2 as a possible D gene (5 bases). From germline, CDR1 is SGHTA and CDR2 FQGNSA. V shed 2 bases and J shed 6 bases, with 14 bases lying between them. CDR3 length: 14 residues. Here the CDR3 DNA reads TGTGCCAGCAGCTTACGGGCGGAGGAAATCGAGCAGTACTTC. This codes for CASSLRAEEIEQYF.

This chain links TRBV4-2 with TRBJ2-5, with D perhaps matching TRBD1 or TRBD2 (5 bases each). CDR3 length: 15 amino acids. Germline CDR1 is LGHNA and CDR2 is YNFKEQ. Trimming took off 5 bases at V and 7 bases at J, with 20 bases between the two ends. CDR3 loop: CASSNPEWDVGTQYF. CDR3 coding DNA: TGTGCCAGCAGCAACCCGGAATGGGACGTGGGGACCCAGTACTTC.

The chain couples TRBV2 to TRBJ2-1, with D possibly called TRBD1 or TRBD2 (5 bases each). Trimming shortened V by 3 bases and J by 9 bases, and 18 bases separated the two germline ends. Germline V gene sequence: CDR1 SNHLY, CDR2 FYNNEI. This CDR3 comprises 15 residues. The CDR3 DNA follows: TGTGCCAGCAGTGATGAGGGACGCGGCGTCCTTGAGCAGTTCTTC. The encoded protein is CASSDEGRGVLEQFF.

In DNA form, the CDR3 reads TGTGCCAGCACCCCTTGGACAGGGAAGAACTATGGCTACACCTTC. Its translation: CASTPWTGKNYGYTF. The chain carries TRBV28 and TRBJ1-2; TRBD1 matches at 8 bases. CDR1 is MDHEN, CDR2 SYDVKM, per germline. V dropped 7 bases and J dropped 2; count of bases not matched to a gene: 9. This CDR3 is 15 amino acids long.

A few counts support this clone. This CDR3 reads CASSLSQSYEQYF. The CDR3 DNA follows: TGTGCCAGCAGCTTAAGCCAGAGCTACGAGCAGTACTTC. This chain joins TRBV7-9 and TRBJ2-7; D gene uncertain. Germline V gene sequence: CDR1 SEHNR, CDR2 FQNEAQ (reference sequence). V was clipped by 2 bases and J by 3 bases, with 8 bases between them. The CDR3 runs to 13 residues.

The sample holds a few counts of this clone. The V gene is TRBV18, the J gene TRBJ2-5; the match to TRBD2 covers 11 bases. CDR1 is KGHSH, CDR2 LQKENI, per germline. V was clipped by 8 bases and J by 5 bases; unmatched bases: 10. There are 15 residues in the CDR3. The CDR3 region has the DNA TGTGCCAGCCGGCCGACTAGCGGGGCCCATGAGACCCAGTACTTC. The encoded protein is CASRPTSGAHETQYF.

This clone was seen only a few times. The V and J genes are TRBV4-2 and TRBJ2-2; 8 bases align to TRBD2. V lost 3 bases to trimming and J lost 5 bases; unmatched junction nucleotides: 8. Per germline, CDR1 LGHNA and CDR2 YNFKEQ. This CDR3 contains 16 residues. The chain's CDR3 is CASSHSGLVETGELFF. CDR3 bases: TGTGCCAGCAGCCACTCGGGACTAGTAGAAACCGGGGAGCTGTTTTTT.

This clone was picked up a small number of times. The chain joins TRBV6-1 to TRBJ2-7, with TRBD2 matching 10 bases. Germline values: CDR1 MNHNS, CDR2 SASEGT. V dropped 4 bases and J dropped 3; count of bases not matched to a gene: 12. The CDR3 is 17 amino acids. CDR3: CASSVPLASGGYYEQYF. The CDR3 DNA follows: TGTGCCAGCAGTGTTCCCTTGGCTAGCGGGGGTTACTACGAGCAGTACTTC.

This clone was seen more than once but under ten times. The chain recombines TRBV12-5 with TRBJ2-5; 14 positions agree with TRBD2. The CDR3 covers 16 residues. Germline V CDR1 and CDR2: LGHNT, FRNRAP. V lost 6 bases, J lost 5 bases, and 8 bases stayed unmatched. CDR3 protein: CASGPGLAGGRETQYF. CDR3 DNA sequence: TGTGCTAGTGGCCCTGGACTAGCGGGGGGCAGGGAGACCCAGTACTTC.

The V and J genes are TRBV18 and TRBJ1-2, with 9 nucleotides matching TRBD1. The germline gives CDR1 KGHSH, CDR2 LQKENI. Unmatched junction bases numbered 11, after V lost 2 bases and J lost 4 bases. This CDR3 region has 17 residues. The CDR3: CASSPDSGTGRGYGYTF. DNA of the CDR3: TGTGCCAGCTCACCAGATTCCGGGACAGGGCGCGGCTATGGCTACACCTTC.

This chain uses TRBV10-3 with TRBJ2-5; 8 bases match TRBD2. V shed 9 bases, J shed 1 base, and the junction held 7 bases outside the gene matches. The CDR3 runs to 14 residues. The germline gives CDR1 ENHRY, CDR2 SYGVKD. The CDR3 is CAMAVAGRQETQYF. The CDR3 nucleotides read TGTGCCATGGCAGTAGCGGGACGCCAAGAGACCCAGTACTTC.

The chain joins TRBV9 to TRBJ1-5; a possible D gene is TRBD1 (6 bases). This CDR3 contains 14 residues. Germline CDR1 and CDR2: SGDLS and YYNGEE. The V end was cut by 0 bases, the J end by 3 bases, with 7 bases between. The DNA for the CDR3 is TGTGCCAGCAGCGTAGGGGACAACAATCAGCCCCAGCATTTT. It is translated as CASSVGDNNQPQHF.

This clone turned up a few times. V and J are TRBV18 and TRBJ2-1; no firm D call. This CDR3 is 16 amino acids long. Germline values: CDR1 KGHSH, CDR2 LQKENI. Trimming pared 3 bases from V and 1 base from J, leaving 13 bases between. CDR3 sequence reads: CASSPRTFGSYNEQFF. In DNA form, the CDR3 reads TGTGCCAGCTCACCCCGTACCTTTGGGTCCTACAATGAGCAGTTCTTC.

This clone was seen only a few times. A clone one base away is much larger, so this may be a read error. The chain is built from TRBV7-3 and TRBJ2-5, with D possibly matching TRBD1 (6 bases). The CDR3 sequence is 13 residues long. The germline V gene has CDR1 SGHTA and CDR2 FQGTGA. Trimming stripped 4 bases from V and 3 bases from J, with 9 bases between. CDR3: CASSSGQKETQYF. CDR3 coding DNA: TGTGCCAGCAGCTCCGGACAGAAAGAGACCCAGTACTTC.

This clone appeared many times. The rearrangement uses TRBV4-3 and TRBJ1-2, with D perhaps matching TRBD1 (5 bases). V was shortened by 0 bases and J by 7 bases, with 9 bases between the two germline ends. The germline V gene encodes CDR1 LGHNA and CDR2 YSLEER. This CDR3 spans 13 amino acids. In DNA, the CDR3 is TGCGCCAGCAGCCAAGAGGAGGGGAGTGGCTACACCTTC. Residues: CASSQEEGSGYTF.

This clone was recorded only once. This chain joins TRBV2 and TRBJ2-7; 8 bases match TRBD1. CDR3 length equals 12 residues. Losses at the gene ends were 6 bases for V and 3 bases for J; bases not matched to a gene: 1. Germline V gives CDR1 SNHLY, CDR2 FYNNEI. The CDR3 bases are TGTGCCAGCAGGGGACAGGTCTACGAGCAGTACTTC. Its translation is CASRGQVYEQYF.

About this clone itself: Other DNA sequences of this sample code for an identical CDR3. The chain combines TRBV29-1 with TRBJ2-5; perhaps TRBD1 as D (5 bases). Trimming removed 3 bases from V and 1 base from J, with 9 bases in between. The CDR3 consists of 13 residues. Germline-derived CDR1 and CDR2 are SQVTM and ANQGSEA. CDR3: CSVDNRRQETQYF. DNA of the CDR3: TGCAGCGTTGATAACAGGCGCCAAGAGACCCAGTACTTC.

The table lists this clone with many counts. The CDR3 coding sequence is TGTGCCAGCAGCCAAGATATACAGGGAGGGACCGGGGAGCTGTTTTTT. Protein sequence: CASSQDIQGGTGELFF. V usage is TRBV4-2 and J usage is TRBJ2-2; tentatively, D is TRBD2 (7 bases). Germline V gene data show CDR1 as LGHNA and CDR2 as YNFKEQ. V was cut by 0 bases and J by 5 bases, with 13 bases left in between. The CDR3 is 16 amino acids.

The rearrangement joins TRBV2 to TRBJ1-1, with D uncertain. Germline assignment: CDR1 SNHLY and CDR2 FYNNEI. This CDR3 region has 16 residues. The ends were cut back, 2 bases at V and 4 bases at J, with 17 bases in the middle. CDR3 residues: CASSESPTNLGTEAFF. CDR3 DNA: TGTGCCAGCAGTGAAAGCCCGACTAACTTAGGCACTGAAGCTTTCTTT.

The sample holds a few counts of this clone. The chain employs TRBV4-3 and TRBJ2-3; TRBD2 might be the D (6 bases). Germline V gene sequence: CDR1 LGHNA, CDR2 YSLEER. V dropped 1 base and J dropped 4 bases, with 9 bases sitting between them. The CDR3 contains 14 residues. CDR3 in amino acids: CASSQGWGADTQYF. In DNA, the CDR3 is TGCGCCAGCAGCCAAGGATGGGGGGCAGATACGCAGTATTTT.

There are a few counts of this clone. At one end, the junction sequence differs from germline, possibly due to a read error. At the DNA level, this CDR3 is encoded by other sequences in the same sample as well. The chain couples TRBV20-1 to TRBJ1-4; D remains unclear. Germline-derived CDR1 and CDR2 are DFQATT and SNEGSKA (reference sequence). This CDR3 has 11 residues. The CDR3 sequence is CSARGDEKLFF. In nucleotides, the CDR3 is TGCAGTGCGAGAGGAGATGAAAAACTGTTTTTT.

This clone was picked up a small number of times. The gene calls are TRBV10-3 and TRBJ2-3, with 8 bases fitting TRBD2. The CDR3 runs to 14 residues. Germline assignment: CDR1 ENHRY and CDR2 SYGVKD. Unmatched junction bases numbered 10, after V lost 8 bases and J lost 6 bases. The CDR3 DNA is TGTGCCATCTCAGCGGGGGACCGCCGGGATACGCAGTATTTT. It yields the protein CAISAGDRRDTQYF.